This T cell receptor beta chain was documented in a study of Graves' ophthalmopathy and Graves' hyperthyroidism. Note on this clonotype: Its target is unknown.

Study conclusions and caveats: Sensitivity of roughly 88% and specificity of 70% to 84% were achieved when a 13-signature model separated ophthalmopathy from stable hyperthyroidism. Blood also carried most expanded thyroid clonotypes exceeding 0.001 frequency.

The CDR3 spans 15 residues. Trimming removed 0 bases from V and 6 bases from J, with 14 bases in between. Amplification of the TCR beta CDR3 regions used RNA transcripts (as template). The first round was an RT-PCR with HTBI primers, and the second round was a multiplex PCR. In TCRdb, the multiplex PCR reads were re-called with MiXCR into one record per CDR3 protein. This repertoire shows around 400,000 distinct CDR3 sequences, roughly 21% found once; its top ten account for around 3%. Each diagnosis was determined on the basis of clinical symptoms, serum thyroxine, TRAb, thyroid ultrasound and orbital computed tomography.

What was sequenced was peripheral blood. V usage is TRBV12-3 or TRBV12-4 and J usage is TRBJ1-2; no clear D gene. The TCR was taken from a woman aged 18-29 years with stable Graves' hyperthyroidism. DNA for the CDR3: TGTGCCAGCAGTTTAGCGGGCGGACTAGTCCATGGCTACACCTTC. Translation gives CASSLAGGLVHGYTF.